A single sample is the source of the 20 T cell receptor beta chains below, sequenced in a study of cytomegalovirus exposure and HLA in healthy donors. PCR employed 60 Vbeta and 13 Jbeta primers. Sequencing was performed with immunoSEQ multiplex PCR; in TCRdb, only in-frame clones are kept and a portion is missing. The sample lists some 120,000 clones; roughly four fifths were seen once. What was sequenced was PBMCs. The receptors here all came from a man aged 25-40 years in good health and CMV-seropositive.

This clone has more than one count but fewer than ten. This chain uses TRBV7-8 with TRBJ1-3; D perhaps matches TRBD1 (6 bases). CDR3 length equals 18 residues. Germline V gene data show CDR1 as SGHVS and CDR2 as FQNEAQ. Trimming shortened V by 5 bases and J by 4 bases, and 24 bases separated the two germline ends. The CDR3 DNA is TGTGCCAGCAGCCATGACCATATAAGGGGGAACCTCGGAAACACCATATATTTT. Translating gives CASSHDHIRGNLGNTIYF.

The chain uses TRBV2 and TRBJ1-5, with unresolved D. The germline CDR1 and CDR2 sequences are SNHLY and FYNNEI. The CDR3 has 14 amino acids. Trimming took 8 bases from V and 0 from J, leaving 11 bases between them. CDR3: CASAGVDSNQPQHF. The CDR3 bases are TGTGCCAGCGCAGGCGTGGATAGCAATCAGCCCCAGCATTTT.

This chain joins TRBV5-1 and TRBJ2-5, with D perhaps matching TRBD1 (5 bases). This CDR3 contains 14 residues. V gave up 0 bases and J gave up 3 bases, with 9 bases separating them. CDR1 SGHRS and CDR2 YFSETQ come from the germline V gene. The CDR3 nucleotides read TGCGCCAGCAGCTTGGGTGGGGCGGAAGAGACCCAGTACTTC. Translated: CASSLGGAEETQYF.

The rearrangement links TRBV11-2 to TRBJ1-5; D is ambiguous. Germline V CDR1 and CDR2: SGHAT, FQNNGV. The CDR3 sequence is 15 residues long. Trimming pared 1 base from V and 0 bases from J, leaving 7 bases between. CDR3 bases: TGTGCCAGCAGCTTAGGACAATATAGCAATCAGCCCCAGCATTTT. It encodes CASSLGQYSNQPQHF.

This chain links TRBV19 with TRBJ2-3; 7 nucleotides align to TRBD1. The CDR3 is made up of 14 amino acids. Trimming at V came to 5 bases and at J to 2 bases, leaving 4 bases not matched to a gene. Germline V gene data show CDR1 as LNHDA and CDR2 as SQIVND (reference sequence). The CDR3 DNA is TGTGCCAGTAGTTTGGACAGGTTCACAGATACGCAGTATTTT. Its protein is CASSLDRFTDTQYF.

A few counts support this clone. This chain joins TRBV27 and TRBJ2-1; 10 nucleotides line up with TRBD2. The junction had 3 bases not matched to a gene; V was cut back by 3 bases and J by 4 bases. Germline V gene lookup returns CDR1 MNHEY and CDR2 SMNVEV (reference sequence). The CDR3 length is 15 residues. The CDR3 region is CASSFSSGGYNEQFF. DNA of the CDR3: TGTGCCAGCAGTTTTTCTAGCGGGGGTTACAATGAGCAGTTCTTC.

The chain joins TRBV5-6 to TRBJ2-6; weak D call: TRBD2 (5 bases). The CDR3 extends over 16 amino acids. Trimming removed 4 bases at V and 0 bases at J, with 11 bases between. The germline CDR1 and CDR2 sequences are SGHDT and YYEEEE. CDR3 nucleotide sequence: TGTGCCAGCAGCCTCGGACTGGTCTCTGGGGCCAACGTCCTGACTTTC. Its translation: CASSLGLVSGANVLTF.

This clone was detected once. The chain links TRBV7-2 to TRBJ2-3; D unresolved. CDR3 size: 15 residues. V gave up 1 base and J gave up 0 bases, with 8 bases separating them. Germline loops: CDR1 SGHTA, CDR2 FQGNSA. The CDR3 spells CASSLGTISTDTQYF. In DNA form, the CDR3 reads TGTGCCAGCAGCTTAGGAACTATTAGCACAGATACGCAGTATTTT.

The chain is built from TRBV18 and TRBJ2-5; maybe TRBD2 (6 bases). Germline V gives CDR1 KGHSH, CDR2 LQKENI. CDR3 length: 15 amino acids. Trimming pared 4 bases from V and 2 bases from J, leaving 14 bases between. DNA of the CDR3: TGTGCCAGCTCACGGAGATCGGACTATCAAGAGACCCAGTACTTC. Its protein product is CASSRRSDYQETQYF.

The J gene is TRBJ1-1, the V gene TRBV19; D gene ambiguous. Trimming removed 9 bases at V and 6 bases at J, with 11 bases between. The CDR3 extends over 11 amino acids. Germline loops: CDR1 LNHDA, CDR2 SQIVND (reference sequence). The CDR3 DNA is TGTGCCAGCACCCTAGGCCCTGAAGCTTTCTTT. Translating gives CASTLGPEAFF.

This clone has just a few counts. The rearrangement joins TRBV7-9 to TRBJ2-3; 10 nucleotides align to TRBD2. J was trimmed by 3 bases and V by 3 bases; bases with no gene match: 3. Germline loops: CDR1 SEHNR, CDR2 FQNEAQ (reference sequence). The CDR3 has 15 amino acids. The CDR3 loop is CASSLQAGGTDTQYF. CDR3 bases: TGTGCCAGCAGCTTGCAAGCGGGAGGGACAGATACGCAGTATTTT.

This clone showed up just a few times. The chain's CDR3 is CASSLSVGASPYEQYF. In DNA, the CDR3 is TGCGCCAGCAGCTTGAGTGTTGGGGCCTCCCCCTACGAGCAGTACTTC. The V call is TRBV5-1, the J call TRBJ2-7; weak D call: TRBD1 (5 bases). V lost 1 base, J lost 2 bases, and 16 bases lay in between. The CDR3 has 16 residues. CDR1 is SGHRS, CDR2 YFSETQ, per germline.

In regard to this clone: Additional DNA sequences in this sample encode the identical CDR3. The chain has TRBV7-6 and TRBJ2-6, with D unclear. The CDR3 has 15 residues. In germline, CDR1 is SGHVS, CDR2 FNYEAQ. Deletions cut 4 bases from V and 0 bases from J, with 7 bases between. CDR3 DNA sequence: TGTGCCAGCAGCTCGGTTCCCTCTGGGGCCAACGTCCTGACTTTC. Its translation is CASSSVPSGANVLTF.

The chain uses TRBV6-5 and TRBJ2-5, with TRBD2 identical over 7 bases. The CDR3 has 12 amino acids. The V gene's germline CDR1 is MNHEY and CDR2 SVGAGI. J was trimmed by 3 bases and V by 8 bases; bases with no gene match: 3. The CDR3 DNA reads as TGTGCCAGCGGGGAGGGAGAAGAGACCCAGTACTTC. It specifies CASGEGEETQYF.

This clone came up a few times. At one end, the junction sequence differs from germline, possibly due to a read error. Other DNA sequences of this sample code for an identical CDR3. This chain joins TRBV5-1 and TRBJ2-7, with TRBD2 matching over 7 bases. The germline V gene has CDR1 SGHRS and CDR2 YFSETQ. The CDR3 is 15 amino acids. CDR3 in amino acids: CASSLGGVAWREQYF. The CDR3 region has the DNA TGTGCCAGCAGCTTGGGGGGGGTGGCCTGGCGGGAGCAGTACTTC.

The chain carries TRBV28 and TRBJ1-3; D is unresolved. CDR1 is MDHEN, CDR2 SYDVKM, per germline. The germline V and J ends were trimmed by 6 bases and 10 bases, with 25 bases remaining between them. The CDR3 is made up of 16 amino acids. The CDR3: CASSPLSTWTEKTIYF. The DNA of the CDR3 is TGTGCCAGCAGCCCTCTCTCTACCTGGACTGAAAAGACCATATATTTT.

V usage is TRBV6-4 and J usage is TRBJ1-6, with TRBD1 matching over 7 bases. The CDR3 consists of 18 residues. V trimming: 0 bases; J trimming: 16 bases; junction bases outside the gene matches: 21. Germline V gives CDR1 MRHNA, CDR2 SNTAGT. CDR3 sequence (DNA): TGTGCCAGCAGTGACTCGATTGCCGACAGGGATAAGAAGCGCCTGCTCCACTTT. Its translation is CASSDSIADRDKKRLLHF.

A few counts support this clone. This sequence joins TRBV6-5 and TRBJ1-6; TRBD1 matches at 7 bases. Trimming at V came to 5 bases and at J to 8 bases, leaving 6 bases not matched to a gene. CDR1 is MNHEY and CDR2 is SVGAGI in the germline V gene. CDR3 length: 14 residues. DNA of the CDR3: TGTGCCAGCAGTGATGACAGGGTCGATTCACCCCTCCACTTT. Protein product: CASSDDRVDSPLHF.

The V gene is TRBV5-1, the J gene TRBJ2-2; 11 nucleotides agree with TRBD1. CDR3 size: 16 residues. The junction had 4 bases not matched to a gene; V was cut back by 0 bases and J by 6 bases. Looked up from germline, CDR1 is SGHRS and CDR2 is YFSETQ. CDR3 amino acids: CASSLAPGQGAGELFF. CDR3 coding DNA: TGCGCCAGCAGCTTGGCCCCGGGACAGGGGGCCGGGGAGCTGTTTTTT.

This chain uses TRBV5-1 with TRBJ2-7; D is uncertain. V dropped 5 bases and J dropped 6 bases, with 12 bases sitting between them. Germline CDR1 is SGHRS and CDR2 is YFSETQ. This CDR3 comprises 12 residues. CDR3 DNA: TGCGCCAGCAGGGATACTAATGGCGAGCAGTACTTC. This sequence encodes CASRDTNGEQYF.